These 28 T cell receptor beta chains originate from one sample sequenced in a study of blood T cells in healthy people across ages. Alongside a J-beta primer mix, a sample-barcoded 5' primer served in a second PCR lasting roughly 7 to 11 cycles. MiXCR, applied by TCRdb to the 5' RACE reads, yields one record per CDR3 protein. The sample lists around 970,000 distinct CDR3 sequences, 45% to 60% seen once, with 20% to 25% in the top ten. The sequenced material came from blood. The receptors come from a woman in her sixties or seventies in good health.

This clonotype was found a few times. V gene TRBV28 combines with J gene TRBJ1-2; D is unclear. This CDR3 has 12 residues. Trimming stripped 5 bases from V and 8 bases from J, with 12 bases between. The germline gives CDR1 MDHEN, CDR2 SYDVKM. The CDR3 here is CASSPSARGYTF. The CDR3 DNA reads as TGTGCCAGCAGTCCTTCTGCGAGAGGCTACACCTTC.

This clonotype was observed once. The V call is TRBV25-1, the J call TRBJ2-4; TRBD1 aligns across 11 bases. The DNA end is more similar to TRBJ2-7, so the J call may be wrong. CDR1 and CDR2 (germline): MGHDK, SYGVNS. The CDR3 loop spans 15 amino acids. CDR3 DNA: TGTGCCAGCAGTGTTGGGACAGGGGGACTCTACGAGCAGTACTTC. It is translated as CASSVGTGGLYEQYF.

The J gene is TRBJ2-5, the V gene TRBV12-3 or TRBV12-4; 10 bases map to TRBD2. There are 15 residues in the CDR3. V dropped 3 bases and J dropped 4; count of bases not matched to a gene: 5. The CDR3 region is CASSFPSSGRETQYF. The CDR3 DNA is TGTGCCAGCAGTTTTCCGTCTAGCGGGAGAGAGACCCAGTACTTC.

As DNA, the CDR3 is TGCAGTGCTAGAGATCTTGGACTAGCGGGGAGTGAGGGGAATGAGCAGTTCTTC. Its translation is CSARDLGLAGSEGNEQFF. This chain uses TRBV20-1 with TRBJ2-1; 12 bases match TRBD2. The J segment lost 7 bases and the V segment lost 0 bases, leaving 13 bases of the junction unmatched. Germline-derived CDR1 and CDR2 are DFQATT and SNEGSKA (reference sequence). The CDR3 is made up of 18 amino acids.

The chain recombines TRBV3-1 with TRBJ2-7; no definite D call. Deletions cut 8 bases from V and 0 bases from J, with 20 bases between. In germline, CDR1 is LGHDT, CDR2 YNNKEL (reference sequence). CDR3 length: 16 residues. CDR3 nucleotide sequence: TGTGCCAGCGTTGGTCGTGAGCACCCTTACTCCTACGAGCAGTACTTC. Encoded protein: CASVGREHPYSYEQYF.

This clonotype showed up just a few times. The CDR3 is CSVDPLGAGYGYTF. Written as DNA, the CDR3 is TGCAGCGTTGATCCTCTGGGGGCCGGCTATGGCTACACCTTC. The chain recombines TRBV29-1 with TRBJ1-2, with D perhaps matching TRBD1 (6 bases). The CDR3 totals 14 residues. Trimming stripped 3 bases from V and 4 bases from J, with 15 bases between. Germline CDR1 reads SQVTM; CDR2 reads ANQGSEA.

The gene calls are TRBV6-6 and TRBJ2-3, with 9 bases matching TRBD2. The CDR3 runs 16 residues. After removal of 5 bases from V and 0 bases from J, the junction contained 6 bases not matched to a gene. Germline V lookup: CDR1 MNHNY, CDR2 SVGAGI (reference sequence). CDR3 sequence (DNA): TGTGCCAGCAGTCCTGGACTAGCGTTGAGCACAGATACGCAGTATTTT. Its translation is CASSPGLALSTDTQYF.

The genes are TRBV20-1 and TRBJ2-5; 8 nucleotides match TRBD2. Looked up from germline, CDR1 is DFQATT and CDR2 is SNEGSKA (reference sequence). Losses at the gene ends were 3 bases for V and 8 bases for J; bases not matched to a gene: 14. This CDR3 contains 15 residues. CDR3 in amino acids: CSASSTGGGQDTQYF. DNA for the CDR3: TGCAGTGCTAGTTCAACGGGAGGGGGTCAGGATACCCAGTACTTC.

J is TRBJ1-6 and V is TRBV4-1; D call uncertain. Trimming took off 3 bases at V and 6 bases at J, with 9 bases between the two ends. The CDR3 is 14 residues long. Germline V CDR1 and CDR2: MGHRA, YSYEKL. CDR3 coding DNA: TGCGCCAGCAGCCAGATACGGGTTAATTCACCCCTCCACTTT. As protein: CASSQIRVNSPLHF.

This clonotype came up a few times. This chain uses TRBV7-2 with TRBJ2-3, with D unclear. V dropped 3 bases and J dropped 4 bases, with 5 bases sitting between them. The germline gives CDR1 SGHTA, CDR2 FQGNSA. CDR3 length: 12 amino acids. CDR3 DNA sequence: TGTGCCAGCAGCTTTATAGCAGATACGCAGTATTTT. This encodes CASSFIADTQYF.

This clonotype has a handful of counts. The chain employs TRBV7-9 and TRBJ2-6; D is ambiguous. The CDR3 totals 16 residues. Trimming left V 3 bases short and J 0 bases short, with 9 bases between. Per the germline V gene, CDR1 is SEHNR and CDR2 is FQNEAQ (reference sequence). The chain's CDR3 is CASSLGMNSGANVLTF. The CDR3 DNA reads TGTGCCAGCAGCTTGGGGATGAACTCTGGGGCCAACGTCCTGACTTTC.

The rearrangement links TRBV3-1 to TRBJ1-2; D may be TRBD1 (5 bases). CDR3 length equals 13 residues. V shed 3 bases and J shed 11 bases, with 16 bases lying between them. Germline CDR1 LGHDT, CDR2 YNNKEL (reference sequence). The CDR3 protein is CASSQLGTGGYTF. The CDR3 nucleotides read TGTGCCAGCAGCCAGCTTGGGACCGGTGGTTACACCTTC.

This clonotype was counted only a few times. The V and J genes are TRBV29-1 and TRBJ2-1, with TRBD1 as a possible D gene (6 bases). Trimming removed 6 bases from V and 1 base from J, with 13 bases in between. CDR3 size: 14 residues. In germline, CDR1 is SQVTM, CDR2 ANQGSEA. Here the CDR3 reads CSVPTGFSYNEQFF. The DNA of the CDR3 is TGCAGCGTCCCCACAGGGTTTTCCTACAATGAGCAGTTCTTC.

The genes are TRBV12-3 or TRBV12-4 and TRBJ2-7; possible D gene TRBD1, 5 bases. V was shortened by 0 bases and J by 2 bases, with 11 bases between the two germline ends. The CDR3 loop spans 15 amino acids. The CDR3: CASSLASRVTYEQYF. The CDR3 region has the DNA TGTGCCAGCAGTTTAGCATCCAGGGTTACCTACGAGCAGTACTTC.

V gene TRBV5-1 combines with J gene TRBJ2-1; TRBD2 aligns across 8 bases. V was clipped by 1 base and J by 3 bases; unmatched bases: 3. This CDR3 is built from 15 residues. In germline, CDR1 is SGHRS, CDR2 YFSETQ. The CDR3 here is CASSLLSGSYNEQFF. The CDR3 DNA follows: TGCGCCAGCAGCTTGTTAAGCGGGAGCTACAATGAGCAGTTCTTC.

This clonotype was seen a handful of times. V is TRBV4-3 and J is TRBJ2-5, with D possibly being TRBD1 (6 bases). V was clipped by 0 bases and J by 4 bases, with 12 bases between them. The CDR3 covers 15 residues. Germline CDR1 reads LGHNA; CDR2 reads YSLEER. The DNA for the CDR3 is TGCGCCAGCAGCCAAGATTTAGGGGGTGGAGAGACCCAGTACTTC. It yields the protein CASSQDLGGGETQYF.

The gene calls are TRBV6-5 and TRBJ2-3, with D tentatively TRBD2 (6 bases). The CDR3 loop spans 14 amino acids. Germline V gene lookup returns CDR1 MNHEY and CDR2 SVGAGI. The V and J ends lost 1 base and 5 bases respectively, with 10 bases between them. CDR3 protein: CASSYWLAQDTQYF. As DNA, the CDR3 is TGTGCCAGCAGTTACTGGCTAGCGCAAGATACGCAGTATTTT.

This clonotype turned up a few times. The chain recombines TRBV10-3 with TRBJ2-7, with D uncertain. The CDR3 has 14 amino acids. V dropped 2 bases and J dropped 5 bases, with 13 bases sitting between them. The germline V gene has CDR1 ENHRY and CDR2 SYGVKD. Here the CDR3 reads CAISEVGGSDEQYF. CDR3 nucleotides: TGTGCCATCAGTGAGGTTGGCGGTTCTGACGAGCAGTACTTC.

The rearrangement links TRBV20-1 to TRBJ2-1; D is undetermined. The CDR3 length is 14 residues. V was clipped by 5 bases and J by 3 bases, with 14 bases between them. Germline CDR1 and CDR2: DFQATT and SNEGSKA (reference sequence). CDR3 residues: CSAPDRNLYNEQFF. CDR3 nucleotide sequence: TGCAGTGCTCCAGACCGCAACCTCTACAATGAGCAGTTCTTC.

Only a few counts were recorded for this clonotype. The V and J genes are TRBV28 and TRBJ2-5; either TRBD1 or TRBD2 may fit D (5 bases each). CDR1 is MDHEN and CDR2 is SYDVKM in the germline V gene. The CDR3 has 15 residues. Deletions cut 0 bases from V and 7 bases from J, with 15 bases between. CDR3 protein: CASSLWARGSGTQYF. For the CDR3, the DNA is TGTGCCAGCAGTTTATGGGCACGGGGCAGCGGGACCCAGTACTTC.

The CDR3 here is CASGTTLPNQETQYF. The CDR3 nucleotides read TGCGCCAGCGGGACCACGCTCCCCAATCAAGAGACCCAGTACTTC. The chain links TRBV5-1 to TRBJ2-5, with D possibly called TRBD1 or TRBD2 (5 bases each). The CDR3 sequence is 15 residues long. CDR1 is SGHRS, CDR2 YFSETQ, per germline. Deletions cut 7 bases from V and 2 bases from J, with 18 bases between.

The table lists this clonotype with a count of one. This rearrangement joins TRBV20-1 to TRBJ2-1; TRBD2 matches 10 bases. Trimming took 5 bases from V and 5 from J; bases not matched to a gene: 9. The CDR3 totals 15 residues. Germline V gives CDR1 DFQATT, CDR2 SNEGSKA (reference sequence). The CDR3 region has the DNA TGCAGTGCTGCCCCCCCTAGCGGGGGTAACAATGAGCAGTTCTTC. It specifies CSAAPPSGGNNEQFF.

The chain carries TRBV27 and TRBJ1-6; 8 bases are a match to TRBD1. The trim removed 5 bases at V and 6 bases at J, leaving 6 bases unmatched. This CDR3 spans 15 amino acids. Germline V gene sequence: CDR1 MNHEY, CDR2 SMNVEV (reference sequence). The CDR3 region has the DNA TGTGCCAGCAGTCCCCGGGACAGGTTTAATTCACCCCTCCACTTT. This sequence encodes CASSPRDRFNSPLHF.

V gene TRBV20-1 combines with J gene TRBJ2-5; TRBD2 agrees at 7 bases. The DNA end lines up better with TRBJ2-7; the J call may be wrong. This CDR3 has 13 residues. Germline assignment: CDR1 DFQATT and CDR2 SNEGSKA (reference sequence). The CDR3 sequence: CSATSARGDEQYF. CDR3 coding DNA: TGCAGTGCTACGTCCGCCCGGGGGGACGAGCAGTACTTC.

The V call is TRBV11-2, the J call TRBJ2-1, with unresolved D. CDR1 SGHAT and CDR2 FQNNGV come from the germline V gene. The CDR3 spans 16 residues. V gave up 1 base and J gave up 3 bases, with 13 bases separating them. The CDR3 protein is CASSLGGYLSYNEQFF. CDR3 DNA sequence: TGTGCCAGCAGCTTAGGCGGCTACCTGAGCTACAATGAGCAGTTCTTC.

This clonotype was found a few times. V and J are TRBV5-1 and TRBJ2-4; D may be TRBD1 (6 bases). The V gene lost 4 bases and the J gene lost 0 bases, with 23 bases spanning the gap. Per the germline V gene, CDR1 is SGHRS and CDR2 is YFSETQ. This CDR3 is built from 19 residues. The CDR3 here is CASSLHAPTGNLAKNIQYF. The CDR3 region has the DNA TGCGCCAGCAGCCTCCACGCCCCGACAGGAAATCTAGCCAAAAACATTCAGTACTTC.

This clonotype was found a few times. The V gene is TRBV4-2, the J gene TRBJ1-1, with D perhaps TRBD1 (5 bases). CDR3 size: 16 residues. Trimming pared 0 bases from V and 0 bases from J, leaving 11 bases between. Per germline, CDR1 LGHNA and CDR2 YNFKEQ. For the CDR3, the DNA is TGTGCCAGCAGCCAAGACTTCGCAGGGCTGAACACTGAAGCTTTCTTT. It is translated as CASSQDFAGLNTEAFF.

The table lists this clonotype with a few counts. The rearrangement links TRBV20-1 to TRBJ1-5; D may be TRBD1 (6 bases). The CDR3 is 15 amino acids. CDR1 is DFQATT, CDR2 SNEGSKA, per germline (reference sequence). Trimming removed 6 bases at V and 4 bases at J, with 19 bases between. The CDR3, as DNA: TGCAGTGCACCTCCTCCGGGACAAATAAATCAGCCCCAGCATTTT. Protein product: CSAPPPGQINQPQHF.